This TCR beta chain was found in a study of vaccination effects on CD4 cells after COVID-19. Study at large: The post-vaccine samples were taken, at the median, 72 days after the second dose. PBMC were cultured at around 2 million per well with about 10 IU/ml IL-2 and around 9.2 ug/ml peptides.

On this clone: The antigen is unknown.

Study-level points and caveats: Few convalescent patients were studied, and early post-infection samples were lacking.

Losses at the gene ends were 4 bases for V and 1 base for J; bases not matched to a gene: 9. The germline CDR1 and CDR2 sequences are MGHRA and YSYEKL. The CDR3 runs 16 residues. Method: immunoSEQ multiplex PCR; TCRdb's copy keeps in-frame clones and lacks some. Counted here are roughly 51,000 clones, about 74% occurring once; the ten biggest clones make up 4.5% to 5.5%. Scientists isolated CD4+ T cells after an approximately 10-day culture period ended. From March to December 2020, the person had a SARS-CoV-2 infection that was confirmed by PCR. Each person got two doses of an mRNA SARS-CoV-2 vaccine, BNT162b2 or mRNA-1273. At days 3 and 7, half of the medium was exchanged for IL-2 medium.

This material consisted of CD4+ T cells from PBMCs cultured without peptide, taken after COVID-19 vaccination. This receptor was obtained from a human donor who had a prior SARS-CoV-2 infection. The chain is built from TRBV4-1 and TRBJ1-1, with 7 bases that match TRBD1. The CDR3 DNA reads as TGCGCCAGCAGCCCCTGGTGGGGACAGCAGAACACTGAAGCTTTCTTT. Amino acids: CASSPWWGQQNTEAFF.